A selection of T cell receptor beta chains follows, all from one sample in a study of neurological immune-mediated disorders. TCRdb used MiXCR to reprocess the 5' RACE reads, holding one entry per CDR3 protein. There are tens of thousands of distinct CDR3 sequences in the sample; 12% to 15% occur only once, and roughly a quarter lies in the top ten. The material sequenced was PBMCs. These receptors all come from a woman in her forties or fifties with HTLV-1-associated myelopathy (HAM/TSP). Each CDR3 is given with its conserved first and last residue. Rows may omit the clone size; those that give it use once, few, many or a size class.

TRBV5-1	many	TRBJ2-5	CASSFPAQGVQETQYF
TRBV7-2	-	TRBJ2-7	CASEQIPTGSYEQYF
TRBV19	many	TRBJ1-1	CASSIDTAANTEAFF
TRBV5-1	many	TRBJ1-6	CASSTGGEGSPLHF
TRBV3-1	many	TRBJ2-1	CASSQGLEQFF
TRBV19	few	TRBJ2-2	CASSARTGSDTGELFF
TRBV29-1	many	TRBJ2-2	CSVERQGAGGELFF
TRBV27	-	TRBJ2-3	CARSLQSRADTQYF
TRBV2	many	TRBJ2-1	CASSENILVSF
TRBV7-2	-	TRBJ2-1	CGPGDNDQFF
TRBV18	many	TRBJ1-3	CASSPLYGSSGNTIYF
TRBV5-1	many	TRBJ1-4	CASSLEGEFNEKLFF
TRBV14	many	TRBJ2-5	CASSDRVRETQYF
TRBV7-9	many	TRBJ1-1	CATSLGGGWTEAFF
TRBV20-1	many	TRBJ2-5	CSARRGGGTETQYF
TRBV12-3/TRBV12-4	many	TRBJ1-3	CASSFNPNTIYF
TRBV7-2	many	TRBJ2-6	CASSLTGGSGANVLTF
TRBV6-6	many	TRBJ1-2	CASSYTLQNFDYGYTF
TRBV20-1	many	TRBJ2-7	CSARAVTGAYEQYF
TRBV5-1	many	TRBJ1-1	CASSLEVTGATEAFF
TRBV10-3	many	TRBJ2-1	CAISESMGHEQFF
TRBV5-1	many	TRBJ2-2	CASSSQGADTGELFF
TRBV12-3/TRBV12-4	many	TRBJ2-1	CASSLALRGSYNEQFF
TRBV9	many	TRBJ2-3	CASSPGTGGPDTQYF
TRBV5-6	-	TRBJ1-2	CASSARIQSGGYTF
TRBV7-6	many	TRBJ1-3	CASSTRRGSGNTIYF
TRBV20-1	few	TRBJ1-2	CSASETPLTVRYYGYTF
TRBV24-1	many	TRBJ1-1	CATSEGQGATEAFF
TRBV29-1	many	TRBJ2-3	CSVSRAGTDTQYF
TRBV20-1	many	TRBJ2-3	CSARSTDTQYF
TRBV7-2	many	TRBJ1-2	CASSLWVGNGYTF
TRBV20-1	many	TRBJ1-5	CSARRGEVNQPQHF
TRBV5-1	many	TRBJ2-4	CASSPTATGKNIQYF
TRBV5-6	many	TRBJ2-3	CASSAWGRMTDTQYF
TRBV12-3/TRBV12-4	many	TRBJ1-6	CASSLGGFSPLHF
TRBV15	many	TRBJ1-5	CATSRDPGGNQPQHF
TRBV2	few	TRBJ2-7	CANGDSFEQYF
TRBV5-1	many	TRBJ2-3	CASSLGFGGGTDTQYF
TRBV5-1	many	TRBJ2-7	CASSLVVAEAYEQYF
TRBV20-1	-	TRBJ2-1	CSAPPGGARNEQFF
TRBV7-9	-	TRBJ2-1	CASKRPGEGHEQFF